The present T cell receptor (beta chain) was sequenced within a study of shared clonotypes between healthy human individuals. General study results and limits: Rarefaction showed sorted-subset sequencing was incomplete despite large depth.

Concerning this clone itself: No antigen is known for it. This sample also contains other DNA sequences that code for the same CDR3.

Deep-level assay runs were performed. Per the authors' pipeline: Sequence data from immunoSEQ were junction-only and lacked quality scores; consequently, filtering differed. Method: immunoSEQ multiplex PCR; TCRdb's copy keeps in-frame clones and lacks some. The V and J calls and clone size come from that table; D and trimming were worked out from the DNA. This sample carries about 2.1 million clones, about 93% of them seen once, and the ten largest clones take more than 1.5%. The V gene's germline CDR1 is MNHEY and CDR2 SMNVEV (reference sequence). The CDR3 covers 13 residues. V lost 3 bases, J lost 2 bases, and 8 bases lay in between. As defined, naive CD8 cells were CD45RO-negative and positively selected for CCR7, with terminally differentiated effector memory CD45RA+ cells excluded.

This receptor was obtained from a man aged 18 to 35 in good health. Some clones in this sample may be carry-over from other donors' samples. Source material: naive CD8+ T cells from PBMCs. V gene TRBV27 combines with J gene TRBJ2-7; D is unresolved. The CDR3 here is CASSLSLTYEQYF. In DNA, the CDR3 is TGTGCCAGCAGTTTGAGTCTAACCTACGAGCAGTACTTC.